Included here is one TCR beta chain sequence, with context. This sample is part of a study of blood T cell repertoires in COVID-19. Study information: Samples representing acute and convalescent COVID-19 were sourced from the United States, Italy and Spain. From T cells, B-cell-depleted T cells, or PBMCs came the material, which was cDNA or gDNA.

In the original workflow: Reference gene primer amplification gave nucleated cell count estimates. Repertoires were generated with immunoSEQ multiplex PCR, while TCRdb's copy carries only in-frame clones and drops some. The DNA was the basis for D and trimming; V, J and clone size are from that table. In the table there are 150,000 to 200,000 clones, 70% to 90% of which are singletons. The sequencing input was peripheral blood. This TCR was recovered from a woman at least 80 years old in a cohort sampled during active or convalescent COVID-19.

The CDR3 spells CASSLWGQGAFGANVLTF. CDR3 DNA sequence: TGTGCCAGCAGCCTGTGGGGACAGGGGGCGTTTGGGGCCAACGTCCTGACTTTC. The chain employs TRBV5-6 and TRBJ2-6; TRBD1 matches 12 bases. The V gene's germline CDR1 is SGHDT and CDR2 YYEEEE. The CDR3 is 18 residues long. The junction had 8 bases not matched to a gene; V was cut back by 4 bases and J by 3 bases.